What follows are 9 T cell receptor beta chains derived from one specimen sequenced in a study of T cells in localized non-small cell lung cancer. Repertoires were generated with immunoSEQ multiplex PCR, while TCRdb's copy carries only in-frame clones and drops some. The data contain about 11,000 clones, less than 35% of them singletons. This material consisted of lung tumor tissue, taken before any cancer treatment. The receptors here all came from a man between 40 and 70 years old with stage I lung adenocarcinoma.

The sample holds a few counts of this clone. The junction does not match germline at one end; this may be a read error. The CDR3 DNA reads TGTGCCAGCAGTATGCTCCCCGGGGCTATCTATGGTTACACCTTC. The encoded protein is CASSMLPGAIYGYTF. The chain combines TRBV9 with TRBJ1-2; TRBD1 is a possible D gene (5 bases). Germline V gene sequence: CDR1 SGDLS, CDR2 YYNGEE. The CDR3 runs to 15 residues. Based on the CDR3 plus reference TRBV9 and TRBJ1-2, the full variable domain is DSGVTQTPKHLITATGQRVTLRCSPRSGDLSVYWYQQSLDQGLQFLIQYYNGEERAKGNILERFSAQQFPDLHSELNLSSLELGDSALYFCASSMLPGAIYGYTFGSGTRLTVV.

The CDR3 sequence: CASRLTGQSLLNSPLHF. CDR3 DNA sequence: TGTGCCAGCAGGCTCACCGGACAGTCACTCCTTAATTCACCCCTCCACTTT. This sequence joins TRBV6-8 and TRBJ1-6, with D possibly matching TRBD1 (6 bases). The CDR3 loop spans 17 amino acids. Germline lookup yields CDR1 MNHGY and CDR2 SAAAGT. The V gene lost 6 bases and the J gene lost 6 bases, with 21 bases spanning the gap.

The chain combines TRBV18 with TRBJ1-5, with D unresolved. CDR1 KGHSH and CDR2 LQKENI come from the germline V gene. This CDR3 contains 17 residues. Trimming took 0 bases from V and 2 from J, leaving 14 bases between them. The CDR3 DNA sequence: TGTGCCAGCTCACCACCTATCTCGGGGTCTGGCAATCAGCCCCAGCATTTT. Translated: CASSPPISGSGNQPQHF. The complete variable domain, with remaining parts taken from reference TRBV18 and TRBJ1-5, reads NAGVMQNPRHLVRRRGQEARLRCSPMKGHSHVYWYRQLPEEGLKFMVYLQKENIIDESGMPKERFSAEFPKEGPSILRIQQVVRGDSAAYFCASSPPISGSGNQPQHFGDGTRLSIL.

The chain combines TRBV5-1 with TRBJ2-7; D is ambiguous. The CDR3 length is 14 residues. In germline, CDR1 is SGHRS, CDR2 YFSETQ. With 3 bases removed from V and 5 bases from J, the gap between germline ends came to 15 bases. The CDR3 loop is CASSSSTVYNEQYF. The DNA for the CDR3 is TGCGCCAGCAGCTCTTCAACAGTGTACAACGAGCAGTACTTC.

This rearrangement joins TRBV9 to TRBJ1-1, with D uncertain. The CDR3 totals 14 residues. The V and J ends lost 3 bases and 3 bases respectively, with 12 bases between them. Germline-derived CDR1 and CDR2 are SGDLS and YYNGEE. The CDR3 DNA reads as TGTGCCAGCAGCGGGACGGACGGCTACACTGAAGCTTTCTTT. Its translation is CASSGTDGYTEAFF.

The V call is TRBV5-1, the J call TRBJ2-5; perhaps TRBD2 as D (6 bases). Per germline, CDR1 SGHRS and CDR2 YFSETQ. The CDR3 contains 14 residues. V was pared by 0 bases and J by 4 bases, with 10 bases between. CDR3 sequence: CASSLGWEAETQYF. DNA for the CDR3: TGCGCCAGCAGCTTGGGGTGGGAGGCAGAGACCCAGTACTTC.

The rearrangement joins TRBV9 to TRBJ2-2; no clear D. CDR1 and CDR2 from the germline V gene are SGDLS and YYNGEE. The CDR3 contains 15 residues. V was trimmed by 2 bases and J by 2 bases, leaving 10 bases between them. CDR3 in amino acids: CASSVVDLNTGELFF. The DNA for the CDR3 is TGTGCCAGCAGCGTGGTGGACCTCAACACCGGGGAGCTGTTTTTT.

The V and J genes are TRBV6-8 and TRBJ2-5; 10 nucleotides match TRBD1. The CDR3 covers 16 residues. Germline values: CDR1 MNHGY, CDR2 SAAAGT. The J segment lost 4 bases and the V segment lost 5 bases, leaving 10 bases of the junction unmatched. CDR3 amino acids: CASSGDRGRFGETQYF. CDR3 DNA sequence: TGTGCCAGCAGTGGCGACAGGGGGCGATTTGGAGAGACCCAGTACTTC.

Ten or more counts support this clone. The chain links TRBV23-1 to TRBJ2-7, with D perhaps TRBD1 (7 bases). TRBV23-1 falls under the ORF class, with uncertain function. CDR3 length equals 13 residues. The V end lost 6 bases, the J end lost 6 bases, and 15 bases lay between the germline ends. The CDR3 DNA is TGCGCCAGCAGATTGACTCAGGGGGGCGAGCAGTACTTC. This translates into CASRLTQGGEQYF.